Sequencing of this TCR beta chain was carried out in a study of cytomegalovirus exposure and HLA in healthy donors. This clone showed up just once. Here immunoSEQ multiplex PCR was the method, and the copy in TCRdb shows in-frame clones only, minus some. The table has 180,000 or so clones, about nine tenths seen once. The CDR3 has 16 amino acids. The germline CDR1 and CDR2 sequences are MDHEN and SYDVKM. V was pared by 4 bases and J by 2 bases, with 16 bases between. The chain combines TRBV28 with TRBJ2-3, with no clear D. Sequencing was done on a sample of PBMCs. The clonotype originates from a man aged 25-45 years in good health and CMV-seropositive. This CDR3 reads CASSWAAGQNTDTQYF. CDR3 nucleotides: TGTGCCAGCAGTTGGGCAGCTGGCCAAAACACAGATACGCAGTATTTT.